The 27 T cell receptor beta chains below were found in one sample sequenced in a study of CD8 T cells in ankylosing spondylitis. Study results and caveats: A motif in TCR beta, a set of roughly 8 highly homologous variants, appeared characteristic of ankylosing spondylitis blood.

TCRdb reprocessed the 5' RACE reads with MiXCR, giving one entry per CDR3 protein. The sample gives a few hundred thousand distinct CDR3 sequences, about a fifth of which show up once; about a sixth is in the top ten. The antigens for these receptors are not known. Sequencing was performed on blood, either unsorted or a sorted T cell fraction (not recorded which). Receptors were obtained from a male donor with ankylosing spondylitis.

In this sample, this clonotype turned up a few times. V usage is TRBV6-5 and J usage is TRBJ2-1, with TRBD1 matching over 8 bases. The trim removed 5 bases at V and 2 bases at J, leaving 5 bases unmatched. The CDR3 consists of 15 residues. CDR1 is MNHEY, CDR2 SVGAGI, per germline. CDR3 DNA sequence: TGTGCCAGCAGTAACAGGGGGATTGCCTACAATGAGCAGTTCTTC. Translating gives CASSNRGIAYNEQFF.

This clonotype has a handful of counts. The chain uses TRBV20-1 and TRBJ2-7, with TRBD1 matching over 7 bases. The germline V gene has CDR1 DFQATT and CDR2 SNEGSKA (reference sequence). The CDR3 extends over 13 amino acids. The V and J ends lost 3 bases and 6 bases, in that order; junction bases with no gene match: 8. CDR3 in amino acids: CSASSVRGSEQYF. CDR3 in DNA: TGCAGTGCTAGTTCGGTCAGGGGGAGCGAGCAGTACTTC.

The chain carries TRBV20-1 and TRBJ2-5; TRBD2 is a possible D gene (6 bases). The length of the CDR3 is 17 residues. CDR1 is DFQATT, CDR2 SNEGSKA, per germline (reference sequence). V lost 3 bases to trimming and J lost 4 bases, with 24 bases between them. The CDR3, as DNA: TGCAGTGCTAGTGGGGCTAGCGCGATACTCATCGGAGAGACCCAGTACTTC. The encoded protein is CSASGASAILIGETQYF.

This chain joins TRBV28 and TRBJ2-7; D possibly corresponds to TRBD2 (5 bases). The germline V gene encodes CDR1 MDHEN and CDR2 SYDVKM. With 5 bases removed from V and 4 bases from J, the gap between germline ends came to 21 bases. The CDR3 is 16 residues long. CDR3 nucleotide sequence: TGTGCCAGCAGTCCCCGCGGAGTTTCGACGGGATACGAGCAGTACTTC. The encoded protein is CASSPRGVSTGYEQYF.

The chain has TRBV7-2 and TRBJ2-1; tentatively, D is TRBD2 (6 bases). Germline CDR1 is SGHTA and CDR2 is FQGNSA. This CDR3 region has 16 residues. Deletions cut 6 bases from V and 0 bases from J, with 15 bases between. In nucleotides, the CDR3 is TGTGCCAGCAGGGACGAGGCGGGAAGCTCCTACAATGAGCAGTTCTTC. It yields the protein CASRDEAGSSYNEQFF. Full variable domain (outside the CDR3, taken from reference TRBV7-2 and TRBJ2-1): GAGVSQSPSNKVTEKGKDVELRCDPISGHTALYWYRQSLGQGLEFLIYFQGNSAPDKSGLPSDRFSAERTGGSVSTLTIQRTQQEDSAVYLCASRDEAGSSYNEQFFGPGTRLTVL.

The chain couples TRBV29-1 to TRBJ2-7; D gene ambiguous. Trimming shortened V by 5 bases and J by 4 bases, and 15 bases separated the two germline ends. Germline V gene sequence: CDR1 SQVTM, CDR2 ANQGSEA. There are 13 residues in the CDR3. The CDR3 sequence: CSVSPRVEYEQYF. CDR3 coding DNA: TGCAGCGTTTCCCCCCGGGTGGAATACGAGCAGTACTTC.

This clonotype was seen a few times. The chain uses TRBV12-3 or TRBV12-4 and TRBJ2-5; D may be TRBD2 (6 bases). With 6 bases removed from V and 1 base from J, the gap between germline ends came to 15 bases. CDR3 size: 15 residues. CDR3: CASSLHLSGQETQYF. The CDR3 coding sequence is TGTGCCAGCAGCCTACATCTTAGCGGCCAAGAGACCCAGTACTTC.

This clonotype has only a few counts. This chain joins TRBV2 and TRBJ2-3, with D tentatively TRBD2 (7 bases). The CDR3 runs to 15 residues. Germline V gene data show CDR1 as SNHLY and CDR2 as FYNNEI. V was pared by 6 bases and J by 1 base, with 14 bases between. The CDR3: CASRPGEGGTDTQYF. The CDR3 DNA reads TGTGCCAGCAGACCTGGGGAGGGGGGCACAGATACGCAGTATTTT. The full variable domain, rest sourced from reference TRBV2 and TRBJ2-3, is EPEVTQTPSHQVTQMGQEVILRCVPISNHLYFYWYRQILGQKVEFLVSFYNNEISEKSEIFDDQFSVERPDGSNFTLKIRSTKLEDSAMYFCASRPGEGGTDTQYFGPGTRLTVL.

The chain links TRBV10-3 to TRBJ2-2, with TRBD2 identical over 9 bases. The CDR3 contains 16 residues. Germline V gives CDR1 ENHRY, CDR2 SYGVKD. V was clipped by 8 bases and J by 5 bases; unmatched bases: 12. In DNA form, the CDR3 reads TGTGCCATCGGTCCAGCGACTAGCGGAGATACCGGGGAGCTGTTTTTT. It encodes CAIGPATSGDTGELFF.

V usage is TRBV20-1 and J usage is TRBJ2-3, with 10 bases fitting TRBD2. The CDR3 is made up of 14 amino acids. V dropped 5 bases and J dropped 4; count of bases not matched to a gene: 6. Germline CDR1 reads DFQATT; CDR2 reads SNEGSKA (reference sequence). As DNA, the CDR3 is TGCAGTGCTGCTAGCGGGAGTTTAGCAGATACGCAGTATTTT. It specifies CSAASGSLADTQYF.

V is TRBV4-2 and J is TRBJ1-4; D is unresolved. The CDR3 contains 12 residues. In germline, CDR1 is LGHNA, CDR2 YNFKEQ. V gave up 4 bases and J gave up 5 bases, with 5 bases separating them. The CDR3 nucleotides read TGTGCCAGCAGCCGACCGAATGAAAAACTGTTTTTT. Protein product: CASSRPNEKLFF.

This clonotype has a single count. This chain uses TRBV9 with TRBJ2-3, with TRBD2 matching 8 bases. Germline CDR1 and CDR2: SGDLS and YYNGEE. The CDR3 is made up of 14 amino acids. V trimming: 4 bases; J trimming: 5 bases; junction bases outside the gene matches: 6. The CDR3 reads CASSSSGSIDTQYF. Here the CDR3 DNA reads TGTGCCAGCAGCTCGAGCGGGAGTATAGATACGCAGTATTTT.

The chain has TRBV7-9 and TRBJ2-7, with 10 bases that match TRBD2. CDR3 size: 16 residues. With V trimmed by 5 bases and J by 0 bases, 7 bases remained unmatched. CDR1 is SEHNR, CDR2 FQNEAQ, per germline (reference sequence). This chain's CDR3 is CASSRTSGLISYEQYF. The CDR3 bases are TGTGCCAGCAGCCGGACTAGCGGCCTTATCTCCTACGAGCAGTACTTC.

There are a few counts of this clonotype. This chain uses TRBV20-1 with TRBJ2-3; D may be TRBD2 (5 bases). CDR1 is DFQATT and CDR2 is SNEGSKA in the germline V gene (reference sequence). The CDR3 loop spans 15 amino acids. Trimming pared 0 bases from V and 2 bases from J, leaving 12 bases between. CDR3 loop: CSAREGRSHTDTQYF. DNA of the CDR3: TGCAGTGCTAGAGAGGGGAGATCCCACACAGATACGCAGTATTTT.

The table lists this clonotype with a few counts. V is TRBV5-1 and J is TRBJ2-7; 10 bases line up with TRBD2. V was pared by 0 bases and J by 10 bases, with 4 bases of the junction left unmatched. The CDR3 totals 13 residues. CDR1 and CDR2 (germline): SGHRS, YFSETQ. The CDR3 nucleotides read TGCGCCAGCAGCTTGGAGCTAGCGGGAGCACAGTACTTC. This encodes CASSLELAGAQYF.

This clonotype appeared a few times. This chain joins TRBV4-1 and TRBJ2-7; D perhaps matches TRBD2 (5 bases). CDR3 size: 12 residues. Germline-derived CDR1 and CDR2 are MGHRA and YSYEKL. The V gene lost 0 bases and the J gene lost 6 bases, with 6 bases spanning the gap. The CDR3: CASSQDGVEQYF. The DNA for the CDR3 is TGCGCCAGCAGCCAAGACGGGGTCGAGCAGTACTTC.

This clonotype appeared a few times. The chain is built from TRBV7-3 and TRBJ2-3; 9 bases are a match to TRBD2. Germline V lookup: CDR1 SGHTA, CDR2 FQGTGA. The ends lost 6 bases at V and 3 bases at J; junction bases unmatched: 7. CDR3 size: 15 residues. The CDR3 DNA reads TGTGCCAGCAGGCTCAGCGGGAGGCCGACAGATACGCAGTATTTT. Encoded protein: CASRLSGRPTDTQYF. The whole variable domain, remainder taken from reference TRBV7-3 and TRBJ2-3, is GAGVSQTPSNKVTEKGKYVELRCDPISGHTALYWYRQSLGQGPEFLIYFQGTGAADDSGLPNDRFFAVRPEGSVSTLKIQRTERGDSAVYLCASRLSGRPTDTQYFGPGTRLTVL.

The rearrangement links TRBV5-1 to TRBJ2-7; 9 nucleotides align to TRBD1. Germline V gene data show CDR1 as SGHRS and CDR2 as YFSETQ. This CDR3 region has 15 residues. With V trimmed by 3 bases and J by 2 bases, 6 bases remained unmatched. The CDR3 region has the DNA TGCGCCAGCAGCTGCTCAGACAGGGGGGCCTACGAGCAGTACTTC. Amino acids: CASSCSDRGAYEQYF.

The chain carries TRBV4-1 and TRBJ2-7; D is unresolved. CDR1 and CDR2 from the germline V gene are MGHRA and YSYEKL. The CDR3 is made up of 14 amino acids. The germline V and J ends were trimmed by 0 bases and 7 bases, with 13 bases remaining between them. The CDR3 bases are TGCGCCAGCAGCCAAGACTCTGGCAGCCTAGAGCAGTACTTC. Translating gives CASSQDSGSLEQYF.

This clonotype appeared a few times. The chain carries TRBV14 and TRBJ2-1; TRBD2 matches 7 bases. Trimming at V came to 7 bases and at J to 6 bases, leaving 15 bases not matched to a gene. Looked up from germline, CDR1 is SGHDN and CDR2 is FVKESK. The CDR3 spans 16 residues. The CDR3 nucleotides read TGTGCCAGCAACCAGCGCTCGCGCGGGAGTGGCAATGAGCAGTTCTTC. This codes for CASNQRSRGSGNEQFF.

The chain carries TRBV6-5 and TRBJ2-2; 12 nucleotides line up with TRBD1. The CDR3 sequence is 17 residues long. CDR1 is MNHEY, CDR2 SVGAGI, per germline. V was pared by 2 bases and J by 5 bases, with 6 bases of the junction left unmatched. The CDR3 is CASSYRGTGGATGELFF. The DNA for the CDR3 is TGTGCCAGCAGTTACCGTGGGACAGGGGGCGCAACCGGGGAGCTGTTTTTT.

The chain combines TRBV7-9 with TRBJ2-5, with D unresolved. This CDR3 contains 16 residues. Trimming shortened V by 5 bases and J by 5 bases, and 21 bases separated the two germline ends. CDR1 is SEHNR and CDR2 is FQNEAQ in the germline V gene (reference sequence). CDR3 nucleotide sequence: TGTGCCAGCAGCCTAGGTGTCCTCTCTGAGAGGGAGACCCAGTACTTC. Residues: CASSLGVLSERETQYF.

The table lists this clonotype with a few counts. V usage is TRBV12-3 or TRBV12-4 and J usage is TRBJ2-1; TRBD1 agrees at 8 bases. The length of the CDR3 is 17 residues. V shed 3 bases, J shed 7 bases, and the junction held 14 bases outside the gene matches. The CDR3 is CASSFTPGTGPSNEQFF. CDR3 sequence (DNA): TGTGCCAGCAGTTTTACCCCCGGGACAGGACCTTCGAATGAGCAGTTCTTC.

The gene calls are TRBV5-1 and TRBJ2-7; possibly TRBD2 for D (5 bases). Germline-derived CDR1 and CDR2 are SGHRS and YFSETQ. The CDR3 spans 15 residues. Trimming left V 0 bases short and J 0 bases short, with 10 bases between. Here the CDR3 reads CASSLVPGNSYEQYF. The CDR3 coding sequence is TGCGCCAGCAGCTTGGTGCCCGGGAACTCCTACGAGCAGTACTTC.

Ten or more counts support this clonotype. The V gene is TRBV29-1, the J gene TRBJ2-3; the match to TRBD1 covers 10 bases. J lost 6 bases, V lost 3 bases, and 6 bases had no gene match. Per germline, CDR1 SQVTM and CDR2 ANQGSEA. The CDR3 runs to 14 residues. The CDR3 DNA sequence: TGCAGCGTTGAGACGACAGGGGGCGGGGATACGCAGTATTTT. Protein product: CSVETTGGGDTQYF.

This clonotype was seen only a few times. This chain connects TRBV5-1 to TRBJ2-5; TRBD2 matches 11 bases. Trimming removed 2 bases from V and 5 bases from J; junction bases left unmatched: 8. This CDR3 contains 16 residues. The germline V gene encodes CDR1 SGHRS and CDR2 YFSETQ. The DNA for the CDR3 is TGCGCCAGCAGCTTCCTTAGCGGGAGGGGAGGGGAGACCCAGTACTTC. Its protein is CASSFLSGRGGETQYF.

CDR3 protein: CASSLSPTRLEKLFF. The CDR3 DNA reads TGTGCCAGCAGTTTATCGCCGACTCGATTGGAAAAACTGTTTTTT. The rearrangement joins TRBV27 to TRBJ1-4; D gene ambiguous. V gave up 0 bases and J gave up 8 bases, with 13 bases separating them. The CDR3 has 15 amino acids. Per germline, CDR1 MNHEY and CDR2 SMNVEV (reference sequence).